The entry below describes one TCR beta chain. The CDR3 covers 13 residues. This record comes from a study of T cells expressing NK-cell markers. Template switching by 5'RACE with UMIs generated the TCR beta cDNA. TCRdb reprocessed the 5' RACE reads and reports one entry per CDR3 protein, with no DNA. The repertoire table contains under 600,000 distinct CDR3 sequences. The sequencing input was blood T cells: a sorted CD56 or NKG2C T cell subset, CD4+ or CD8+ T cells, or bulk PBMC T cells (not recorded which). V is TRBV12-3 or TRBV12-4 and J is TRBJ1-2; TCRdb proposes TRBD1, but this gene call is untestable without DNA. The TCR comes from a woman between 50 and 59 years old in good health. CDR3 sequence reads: CASTLQGGYGYTF.